A single sample is the source of the 17 T cell receptor beta chains below, sequenced in a study of post-analysis software for immune sequencing data (dated by TCRdb to 2015 to 2017). No antigens are known for them. Library preparation employed PCR. Instrument on record: Illumina HiSeq 2500. Unique molecular identifiers were incorporated into TCR beta cDNA libraries to reduce PCR and sequencing biases. Using fastp at Q25 and MiXCR, TCRdb reprocessed the public reads and kept productive beta chains. Entries are consolidated by CDR3 protein sequence, retaining the most common genes and DNA. This sample holds fewer than 850,000 distinct CDR3 sequences; roughly 29% were observed only once. 0.55% to 0.65% of the sample belongs to the ten largest clones. What the authors observed across the whole study: Patients showed significantly higher frequencies than controls for roughly five TRBV segments, among them TRBV5-6, TRBV5-1 and TRBV20-1.

Sequenced sample: blood. These receptors all stem from a girl aged 5 to 17 with multiple sclerosis.

This clonotype has more than one count but fewer than ten. The gene calls are TRBV5-1 and TRBJ1-2; 8 bases map to TRBD1. CDR1 and CDR2 (germline): SGHRS, YFSETQ. The J segment lost 2 bases and the V segment lost 4 bases, leaving 7 bases of the junction unmatched. The CDR3 contains 15 residues. Written as DNA, the CDR3 is TGCGCCAGCAGCCCGTGGACAGGGAGGAACTATGGCTACACCTTC. It specifies CASSPWTGRNYGYTF.

This rearrangement joins TRBV29-1 to TRBJ1-1; D unresolved. V lost 3 bases to trimming and J lost 6 bases, with 17 bases between them. Germline CDR1 reads SQVTM; CDR2 reads ANQGSEA. This CDR3 spans 14 amino acids. DNA for the CDR3: TGCAGCGTTGATGGAGGAGGGATGGGCGCTGAAGCTTTCTTT. This sequence encodes CSVDGGGMGAEAFF.

The chain employs TRBV7-2 and TRBJ1-2, with D uncertain. There are 16 residues in the CDR3. Looked up from germline, CDR1 is SGHTA and CDR2 is FQGNSA. V was shortened by 1 base and J by 0 bases, with 12 bases between the two germline ends. The CDR3 nucleotides read TGTGCCAGCAGCTTAGTCGGGGTCTCAGCTAACTATGGCTACACCTTC. Translated: CASSLVGVSANYGYTF.

The table lists this clonotype with many counts. V and J are TRBV29-1 and TRBJ2-7, with TRBD2 matching over 12 bases. This CDR3 is 13 amino acids long. J was trimmed by 3 bases and V by 4 bases; bases with no gene match: 1. Germline lookup yields CDR1 SQVTM and CDR2 ANQGSEA. CDR3 nucleotides: TGCAGCGTTGCGACTAGCGGGAGCTACGAGCAGTACTTC. Translation gives CSVATSGSYEQYF.

Of note for this clonotype: This may stem from a read error, because a much larger clone lies one nucleotide away. CDR3 sequence (DNA): TGCAGCGCTGAAAATAGGGACCACGAGCAGTACTTC. Translation: CSAENRDHEQYF. The chain combines TRBV29-1 with TRBJ2-7, with D perhaps assigned TRBD1 or TRBD2 (5 bases each). CDR3 length: 12 amino acids. Germline CDR1 is SQVTM and CDR2 is ANQGSEA.

CDR3 protein: CSVEFGGETQYF. The CDR3 DNA sequence: TGCAGCGTTGAATTTGGTGGTGAGACCCAGTACTTC. V gene TRBV29-1 combines with J gene TRBJ2-7, with D unresolved. The J call is doubtful: the DNA matches TRBJ2-5 better. The length of the CDR3 is 12 residues. Germline V gives CDR1 SQVTM, CDR2 ANQGSEA.

Turning to this clonotype: Germline and junction disagree at one end, which may indicate a read error. J is TRBJ2-4 and V is TRBV29-1, with D possibly called TRBD1 or TRBD2 (5 bases each). This CDR3 is 11 amino acids long. Germline CDR1 SQVTM, CDR2 ANQGSEA. The CDR3 here is CGVHGGNIQYF. The CDR3 region has the DNA TGCGGCGTCCATGGGGGAAACATTCAGTACTTC.

Details on this clonotype: It is likely a read error, because the conserved phenylalanine at the end of the CDR3 is missing. The chain combines TRBV20-1 with TRBJ2-1; TRBD2 matches at 7 bases. J gave up 5 bases and V 6 bases, and 13 bases lay outside the gene matches. The CDR3 contains 15 residues. Germline values: CDR1 DFQATT, CDR2 SNEGSKA (reference sequence). CDR3 bases: TGCAGTGCCCAGGCCCCAGCGGGAATTCACAATGAGCAGTTCGTC. This codes for CSAQAPAGIHNEQFV.

This rearrangement joins TRBV6-5 to TRBJ1-1; D call uncertain. The CDR3 is 14 residues long. The V gene's germline CDR1 is MNHEY and CDR2 SVGAGI. V lost 2 bases and J 6 bases, leaving 13 bases between the germline ends. In nucleotides, the CDR3 is TGTGCCAGCAGTTACCGCGGGTTGGGAGCTGAAGCTTTCTTT. Its translation: CASSYRGLGAEAFF.

This clonotype turned up a few times. The V call is TRBV5-1, the J call TRBJ2-7; D perhaps matches TRBD1 (7 bases). The J call may be mistaken, given a closer DNA end match to TRBJ2-5. The germline gives CDR1 SGHRS, CDR2 YFSETQ. The CDR3 is 15 amino acids. CDR3 protein: CASSSSLQGRGTQYF. The CDR3 DNA is TGCGCCAGCAGCTCTTCCTTACAGGGGCGGGGGACCCAGTACTTC.

The rearrangement joins TRBV10-3 to TRBJ1-2, with D uncertain. The germline CDR1 and CDR2 sequences are ENHRY and SYGVKD. The CDR3 runs 16 residues. V was pared by 0 bases and J by 0 bases, with 11 bases between. DNA of the CDR3: TGTGCCATCAGTGAGTCGGTGGGGAAAGCTAACTATGGCTACACCTTC. Encoded protein: CAISESVGKANYGYTF.

V and J are TRBV20-1 and TRBJ1-2; D perhaps matches TRBD1 (6 bases). The V end was cut by 4 bases, the J end by 7 bases, with 19 bases between. The CDR3 spans 14 residues. Germline values: CDR1 DFQATT, CDR2 SNEGSKA (reference sequence). CDR3 nucleotide sequence: TGCAGTGCTACTACCACAGGGCCCCTGGGTGGCTACACCTTC. It is translated as CSATTTGPLGGYTF.

This clonotype turned up a few times. The CDR3 nucleotides read TGTGCCAGCAGCTTAGTCGGGGGGCCCACAGATACGCAGTATTTT. Amino acids: CASSLVGGPTDTQYF. The rearrangement joins TRBV7-2 to TRBJ2-3; possibly TRBD2 for D (7 bases). CDR1 and CDR2 (germline): SGHTA, FQGNSA. This CDR3 spans 15 amino acids. Trimming took 1 base from V and 2 from J, leaving 10 bases between them.

This clonotype has only a few counts. The rearrangement links TRBV7-8 to TRBJ2-7; possibly TRBD1 for D (6 bases). Trimming took 0 bases from V and 7 from J, leaving 10 bases between them. The CDR3 sequence is 13 residues long. CDR1 and CDR2 (germline): SGHVS, FQNEAQ. CDR3 sequence: CASSLALGAEQYF. In DNA form, the CDR3 reads TGTGCCAGCAGCTTAGCTCTGGGGGCTGAGCAGTACTTC.

The rearrangement joins TRBV7-9 to TRBJ2-3; no clear D. The germline gives CDR1 SEHNR, CDR2 FQNEAQ (reference sequence). The CDR3 loop spans 10 amino acids. Trimming took 10 bases from V and 6 from J, leaving 8 bases between them. The chain's CDR3 is CATTADTQYF. CDR3 nucleotide sequence: TGTGCCACGACTGCGGATACGCAGTATTTT.

The rearrangement joins TRBV4-1 to TRBJ2-5, with D tentatively TRBD1 or TRBD2 (5 bases each). From germline, CDR1 is MGHRA and CDR2 YSYEKL. Trimming took off 4 bases at V and 4 bases at J, with 16 bases between the two ends. This CDR3 comprises 15 residues. DNA of the CDR3: TGCGCCAGCAGCCTCAAGCCGGGACCTTCAGAGACCCAGTACTTC. It codes for CASSLKPGPSETQYF.

This clonotype was picked up a small number of times. The chain joins TRBV4-1 to TRBJ2-1; 14 bases match TRBD2. From germline, CDR1 is MGHRA and CDR2 YSYEKL. The V and J ends lost 3 bases and 8 bases, in that order; junction bases with no gene match: 3. CDR3 length: 15 amino acids. The CDR3 loop reads CASSQTSGGGYEQFF. CDR3 coding DNA: TGCGCCAGCAGCCAGACTAGCGGGGGGGGTTATGAGCAGTTCTTC.